The sequence of this T cell receptor beta chain was determined in a study of shared clonotypes between healthy human individuals. Under the authors' procedure: Junction-only immunoSEQ data arrived without quality scores, meaning filtering differed. The protocol was immunoSEQ multiplex PCR, while the TCRdb copy is restricted to in-frame clones and leaves out a portion. The V and J calls and clone size come from that table; D and trimming were worked out from the DNA. Of about 1.5 million clones in the sample, approximately 98% were seen once. General study findings and limits: When compared with the clonotypes that were shared by all four sorted-subset donors, the non-shared clonotypes turned out to have lower generation probabilities. For naive CD4 cells, approximately 4.7% of clonotypes were shared across a handful of donors. Blood alone was sampled, and tissue repertoires likely differ.

In regard to this clone: Its antigen is currently unknown.

The CDR3 consists of 13 residues. The V gene end was trimmed by 10 bases and the J gene end by 1 base; junction bases not matched to a gene: 5. The germline gives CDR1 MNHNS, CDR2 SASEGT. The sequence came from a man aged 30 to 39 in good health. The rearrangement joins TRBV6-1 to TRBJ2-7, with TRBD2 identical over 9 bases. Sequencing input: naive CD4+ T cells sorted from blood. The subset is: CD45RA+ positively selected. The CDR3 DNA sequence: TGTGCCACCAGACTAGCGGCTTCCTACGAGCAGTACTTC. Translated, it gives CATRLAASYEQYF.